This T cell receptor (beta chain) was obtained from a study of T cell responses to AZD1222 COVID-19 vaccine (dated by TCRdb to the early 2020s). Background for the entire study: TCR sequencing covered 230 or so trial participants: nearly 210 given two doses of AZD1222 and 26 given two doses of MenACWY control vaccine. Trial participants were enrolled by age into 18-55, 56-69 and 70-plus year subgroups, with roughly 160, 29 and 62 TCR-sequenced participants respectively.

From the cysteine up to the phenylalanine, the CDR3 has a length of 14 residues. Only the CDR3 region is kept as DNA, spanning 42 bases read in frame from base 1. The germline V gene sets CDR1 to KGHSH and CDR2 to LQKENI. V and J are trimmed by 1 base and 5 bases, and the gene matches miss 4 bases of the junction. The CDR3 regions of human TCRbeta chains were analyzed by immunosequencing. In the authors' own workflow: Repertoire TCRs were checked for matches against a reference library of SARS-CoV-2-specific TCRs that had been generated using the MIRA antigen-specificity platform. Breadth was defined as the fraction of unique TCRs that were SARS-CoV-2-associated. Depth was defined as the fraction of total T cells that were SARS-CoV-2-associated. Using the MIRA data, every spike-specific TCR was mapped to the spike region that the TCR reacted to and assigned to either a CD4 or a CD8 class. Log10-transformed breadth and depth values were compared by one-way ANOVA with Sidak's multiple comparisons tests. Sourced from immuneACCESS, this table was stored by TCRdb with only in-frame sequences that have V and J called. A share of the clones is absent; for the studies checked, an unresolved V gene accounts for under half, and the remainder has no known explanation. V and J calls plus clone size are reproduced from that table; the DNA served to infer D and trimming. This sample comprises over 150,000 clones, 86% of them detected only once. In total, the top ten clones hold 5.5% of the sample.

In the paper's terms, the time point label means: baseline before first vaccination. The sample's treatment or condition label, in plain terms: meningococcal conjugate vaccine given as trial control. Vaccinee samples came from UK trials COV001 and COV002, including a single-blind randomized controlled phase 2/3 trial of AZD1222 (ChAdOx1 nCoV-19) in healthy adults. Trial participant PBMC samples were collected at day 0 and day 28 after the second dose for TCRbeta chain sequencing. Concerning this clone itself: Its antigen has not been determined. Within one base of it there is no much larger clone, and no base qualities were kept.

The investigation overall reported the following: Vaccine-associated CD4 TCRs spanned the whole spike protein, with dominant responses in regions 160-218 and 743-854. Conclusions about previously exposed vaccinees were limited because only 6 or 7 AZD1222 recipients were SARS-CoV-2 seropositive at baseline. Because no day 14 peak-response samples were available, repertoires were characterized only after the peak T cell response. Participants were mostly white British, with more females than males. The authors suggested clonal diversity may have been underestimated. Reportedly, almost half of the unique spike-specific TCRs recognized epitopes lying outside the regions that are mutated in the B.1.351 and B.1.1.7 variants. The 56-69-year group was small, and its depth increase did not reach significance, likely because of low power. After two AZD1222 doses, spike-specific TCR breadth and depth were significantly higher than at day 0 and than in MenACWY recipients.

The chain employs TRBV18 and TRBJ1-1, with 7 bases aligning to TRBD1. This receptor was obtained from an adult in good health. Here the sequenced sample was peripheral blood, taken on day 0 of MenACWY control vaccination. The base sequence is TGTGCCAGCTCACCACTAACAGGGGAAACTGAAGCTTTCTTT. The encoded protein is CASSPLTGETEAFF.